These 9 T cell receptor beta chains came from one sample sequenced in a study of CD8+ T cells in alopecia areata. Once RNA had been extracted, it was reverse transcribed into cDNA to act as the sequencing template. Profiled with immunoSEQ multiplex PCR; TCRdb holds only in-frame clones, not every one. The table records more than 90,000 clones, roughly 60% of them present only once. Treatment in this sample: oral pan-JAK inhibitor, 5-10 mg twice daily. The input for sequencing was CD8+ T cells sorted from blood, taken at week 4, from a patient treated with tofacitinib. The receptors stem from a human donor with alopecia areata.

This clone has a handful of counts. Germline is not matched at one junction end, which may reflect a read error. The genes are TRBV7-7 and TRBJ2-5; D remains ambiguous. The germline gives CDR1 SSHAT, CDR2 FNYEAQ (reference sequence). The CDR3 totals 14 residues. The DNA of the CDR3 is TGTGCTAGCAGCCCCCGGTGGGGTCCAGAGACCCAGTACTTC. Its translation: CASSPRWGPETQYF.

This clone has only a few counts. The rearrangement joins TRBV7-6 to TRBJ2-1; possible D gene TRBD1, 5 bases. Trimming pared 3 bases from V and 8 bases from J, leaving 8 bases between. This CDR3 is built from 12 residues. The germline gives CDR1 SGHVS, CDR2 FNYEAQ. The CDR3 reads CASSLATDEQFF. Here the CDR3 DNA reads TGTGCCAGCAGCTTGGCGACAGATGAGCAGTTCTTC.

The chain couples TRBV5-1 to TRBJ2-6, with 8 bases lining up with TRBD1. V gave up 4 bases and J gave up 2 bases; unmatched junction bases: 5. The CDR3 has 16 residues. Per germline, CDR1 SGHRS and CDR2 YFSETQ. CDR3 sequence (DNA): TGCGCCAGCAGCCTAACAGGGGGGACTGGGGCCAACGTCCTGACTTTC. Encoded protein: CASSLTGGTGANVLTF.

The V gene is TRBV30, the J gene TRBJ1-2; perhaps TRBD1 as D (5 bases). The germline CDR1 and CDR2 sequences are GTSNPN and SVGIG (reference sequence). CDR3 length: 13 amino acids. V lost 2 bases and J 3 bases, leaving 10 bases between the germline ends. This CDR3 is CAWSPGGDYGYTF. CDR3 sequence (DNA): TGTGCCTGGAGTCCCGGGGGGGACTATGGCTACACCTTC.

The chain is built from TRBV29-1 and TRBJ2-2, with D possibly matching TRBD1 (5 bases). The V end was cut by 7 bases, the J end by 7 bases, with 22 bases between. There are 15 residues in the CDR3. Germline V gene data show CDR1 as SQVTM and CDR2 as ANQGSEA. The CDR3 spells CSAPSPEQEIGELFF. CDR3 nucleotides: TGCAGCGCCCCCTCCCCCGAACAGGAGATCGGGGAGCTGTTTTTT.

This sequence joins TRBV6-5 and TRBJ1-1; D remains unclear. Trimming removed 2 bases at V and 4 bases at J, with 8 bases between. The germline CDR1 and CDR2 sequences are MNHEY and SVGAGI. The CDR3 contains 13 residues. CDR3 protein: CASSYGRSTEAFF. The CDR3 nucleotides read TGTGCCAGCAGTTACGGGAGGAGCACTGAAGCTTTCTTT.

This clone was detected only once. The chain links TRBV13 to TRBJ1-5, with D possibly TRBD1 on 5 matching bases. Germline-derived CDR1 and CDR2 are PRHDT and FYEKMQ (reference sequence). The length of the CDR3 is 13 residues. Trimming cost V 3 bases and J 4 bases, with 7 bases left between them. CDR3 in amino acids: CASSLGQNQPQHF. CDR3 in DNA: TGTGCCAGCAGCTTGGGGCAAAATCAGCCCCAGCATTTT.

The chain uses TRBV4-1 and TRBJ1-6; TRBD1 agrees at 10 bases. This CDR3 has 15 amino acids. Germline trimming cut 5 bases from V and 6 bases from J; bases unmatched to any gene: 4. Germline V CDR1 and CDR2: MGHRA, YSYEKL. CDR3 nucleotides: TGCGCCAGCAGCTACCGGACAGGGGGTAATTCACCCCTCCACTTT. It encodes CASSYRTGGNSPLHF.

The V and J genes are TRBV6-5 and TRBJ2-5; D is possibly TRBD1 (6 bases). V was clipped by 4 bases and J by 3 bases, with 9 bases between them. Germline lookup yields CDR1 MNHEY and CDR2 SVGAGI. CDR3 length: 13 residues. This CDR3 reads CASSSAGEETQYF. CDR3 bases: TGTGCCAGCAGTTCTGCAGGGGAAGAGACCCAGTACTTC.